The sequence of this TCR beta chain was determined in a study of shared clonotypes between healthy human individuals. Measured with immunoSEQ multiplex PCR; TCRdb has only the in-frame clones, and not every one. Among about 2.3 million clones listed, 80% to 95% were seen once. About this clone: Other DNA sequences in this sample translate to the same CDR3.

Specimen: naive CD4+ T cells from PBMCs. Subset noted: CD45RA+ positively selected. This receptor was obtained from a young man in good health. Some clones in this sample may be carry-over from other donors' samples.

CDR3 in amino acids: CAWSEGRNTEAFF. CDR3 nucleotide sequence: TGTGCCTGGTCCGAGGGGCGGAACACTGAAGCTTTCTTT. This chain connects TRBV30 to TRBJ1-1; D might be TRBD1 (5 bases). The CDR3 consists of 13 residues. V was trimmed by 5 bases and J by 1 base, leaving 11 bases between them. Germline values: CDR1 GTSNPN, CDR2 SVGIG (reference sequence).